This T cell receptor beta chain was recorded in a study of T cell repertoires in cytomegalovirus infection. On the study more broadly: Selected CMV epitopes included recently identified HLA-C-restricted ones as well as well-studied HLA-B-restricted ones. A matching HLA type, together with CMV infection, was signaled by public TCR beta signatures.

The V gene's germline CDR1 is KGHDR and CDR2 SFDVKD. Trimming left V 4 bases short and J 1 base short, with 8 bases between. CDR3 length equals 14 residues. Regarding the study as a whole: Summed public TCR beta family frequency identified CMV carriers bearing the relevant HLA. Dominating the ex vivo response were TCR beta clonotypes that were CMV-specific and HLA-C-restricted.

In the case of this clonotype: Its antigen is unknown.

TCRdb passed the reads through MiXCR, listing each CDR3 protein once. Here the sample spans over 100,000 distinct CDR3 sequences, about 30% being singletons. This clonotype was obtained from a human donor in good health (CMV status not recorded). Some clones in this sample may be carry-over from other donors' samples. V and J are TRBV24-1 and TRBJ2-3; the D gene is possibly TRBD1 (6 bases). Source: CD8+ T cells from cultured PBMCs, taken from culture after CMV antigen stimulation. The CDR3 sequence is CATSDRGGTDTQYF. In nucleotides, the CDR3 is TGTGCCACCAGTGACAGGGGAGGCACAGATACGCAGTATTTT.